The present TCR beta chain was sequenced within a study of T cells in Graves' hyperthyroidism and ophthalmopathy. RNA transcripts yielded amplified TCR beta CDR3 regions. The HTBI set primed first-round TCR CDR3 RT-PCR. TCRdb passed the multiplex PCR reads through MiXCR, listing each CDR3 protein once. The table lists around 350,000 distinct CDR3 sequences, approximately 20% of them singletons. Sequenced: blood. The sequence derives from a woman under 30 with Graves' hyperthyroidism.

The CDR3 is CASSFTGQYGYTF. In DNA form, the CDR3 reads TGTGCCAGCAGTTTCACAGGGCAATATGGCTACACCTTC. The J gene is TRBJ1-2, the V gene TRBV12-3 or TRBV12-4; weak D call: TRBD1 (6 bases). The V end lost 3 bases, the J end lost 5 bases, and 10 bases lay between the germline ends. This CDR3 is built from 13 residues.